These 5 T cell receptor beta chains were all obtained from the same sample, sequenced in a study of blood T cell repertoires in COVID-19. Assay: immunoSEQ multiplex PCR; the TCRdb copy retains only in-frame clones and omits some. The table records 150,000 or so clones, 86% of them present only once. Sequenced input: peripheral blood. The receptors here all came from a man aged 55 to 70 with acute or convalescent COVID-19.

The rearrangement links TRBV3-1 (or the pseudogene TRBV3-2) to TRBJ2-1; maybe TRBD2 (6 bases). This CDR3 spans 14 amino acids. V lost 2 bases and J lost 6, with 11 bases in between. The germline V gene has CDR1 LGHDT and CDR2 YNNKEL (reference sequence). Here the CDR3 reads CASSQFRGSNEQFF. Here the CDR3 DNA reads TGTGCCAGCAGCCAATTTCGGGGGAGCAATGAGCAGTTCTTC.

The rearrangement links TRBV28 to TRBJ1-5; the match to TRBD1 covers 9 bases. V lost 4 bases and J lost 6; bases outside the gene matches: 10. CDR1 and CDR2 from the germline V gene are MDHEN and SYDVKM. This CDR3 is 16 amino acids long. CDR3 residues: CASSSRPTGGGQPQHF. As DNA, the CDR3 is TGTGCCAGCAGTTCCCGACCGACAGGGGGGGGTCAGCCCCAGCATTTT.

The chain has TRBV2 and TRBJ1-5; TRBD1 agrees at 10 bases. Germline V gene sequence: CDR1 SNHLY, CDR2 FYNNEI. V lost 3 bases and J lost 7; bases outside the gene matches: 3. The CDR3 consists of 14 residues. CDR3 in DNA: TGTGCCAGCAGTGAGGGACAGGGGCGCCAGCCCCAGCATTTT. It codes for CASSEGQGRQPQHF.

This sequence joins TRBV3-1 (or the pseudogene TRBV3-2) and TRBJ1-5; tentative D call: TRBD1 (5 bases). V was pared by 0 bases and J by 5 bases, with 11 bases between. The germline V gene has CDR1 LGHDT and CDR2 YNNKEL (reference sequence). The CDR3 covers 15 residues. CDR3: CASSQDAGPDQPQHF. CDR3 bases: TGTGCCAGCAGCCAAGACGCGGGGCCGGATCAGCCCCAGCATTTT.

The sample holds one count of this clone. The chain couples TRBV27 to TRBJ1-2; 12 bases map to TRBD1. V lost 6 bases, J lost 7 bases, and 6 bases stayed unmatched. The germline V gene has CDR1 MNHEY and CDR2 SMNVEV (reference sequence). The CDR3 loop spans 14 amino acids. In DNA form, the CDR3 reads TGTGCCAGCAGCCCGGGACAGGGGGCTCGTGGCTACACCTTC. It is translated as CASSPGQGARGYTF.